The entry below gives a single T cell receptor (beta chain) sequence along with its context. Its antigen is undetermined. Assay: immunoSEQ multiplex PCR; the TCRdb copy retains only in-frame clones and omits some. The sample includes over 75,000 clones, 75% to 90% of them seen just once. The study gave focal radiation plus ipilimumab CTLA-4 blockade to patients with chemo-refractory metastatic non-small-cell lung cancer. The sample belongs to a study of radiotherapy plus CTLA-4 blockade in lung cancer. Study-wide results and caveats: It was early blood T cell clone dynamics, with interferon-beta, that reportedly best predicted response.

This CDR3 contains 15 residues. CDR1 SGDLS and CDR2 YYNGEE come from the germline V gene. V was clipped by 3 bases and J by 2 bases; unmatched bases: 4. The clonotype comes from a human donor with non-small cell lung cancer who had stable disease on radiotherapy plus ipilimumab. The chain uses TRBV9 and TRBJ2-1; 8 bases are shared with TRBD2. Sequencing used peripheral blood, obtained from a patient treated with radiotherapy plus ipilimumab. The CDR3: CASSGNGRAYNEQFF. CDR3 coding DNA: TGTGCCAGCAGCGGGAACGGGAGGGCCTACAATGAGCAGTTCTTC. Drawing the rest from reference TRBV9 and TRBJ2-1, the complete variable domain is DSGVTQTPKHLITATGQRVTLRCSPRSGDLSVYWYQQSLDQGLQFLIQYYNGEERAKGNILERFSAQQFPDLHSELNLSSLELGDSALYFCASSGNGRAYNEQFFGPGTRLTVL.